A single sample is the source of the 10 T cell receptor beta chains below, sequenced in a study of CD8 T cells in Susac syndrome. Reverse transcription of roughly 0.45 to 1 ug RNA was carried out with random hexamers. Each CDR3 protein is one row after TCRdb ran MiXCR on the immunoSEQ multiplex PCR reads. The sample has about 300,000 distinct CDR3 sequences, approximately 91% seen once. The sequenced sample consisted of CD8+ T cells from PBMCs. The receptors were gathered from a human donor with multiple sclerosis.

This chain uses TRBV7-9 with TRBJ2-3; TRBD1 matches 8 bases. With V trimmed by 5 bases and J by 0 bases, 10 bases remained unmatched. CDR1 and CDR2 (germline): SEHNR, FQNEAQ (reference sequence). CDR3 length: 17 residues. The CDR3: CASSPPTGDLSTDTQYF. The CDR3 DNA reads as TGTGCCAGCAGCCCCCCGACAGGGGATCTTAGCACAGATACGCAGTATTTT.

This chain uses TRBV20-1 with TRBJ2-1, with a tentative D call TRBD2 (6 bases). This CDR3 has 16 amino acids. Trimming took off 6 bases at V and 7 bases at J, with 25 bases between the two ends. The V gene's germline CDR1 is DFQATT and CDR2 SNEGSKA (reference sequence). CDR3 loop: CSASDPNRAGGNEQFF. The CDR3 DNA reads as TGCAGTGCCTCCGACCCTAATCGAGCGGGTGGGAATGAGCAGTTCTTC.

This clonotype was observed a few times. This chain uses TRBV10-3 with TRBJ2-7; D ambiguous. The CDR3 covers 13 residues. The V end lost 0 bases, the J end lost 3 bases, and 6 bases lay between the germline ends. Germline V gene data show CDR1 as ENHRY and CDR2 as SYGVKD. The chain's CDR3 is CAISESGYYEQYF. DNA of the CDR3: TGTGCCATCAGTGAGTCGGGTTACTACGAGCAGTACTTC.

This clonotype occurred a few times. The CDR3 protein is CASSLGSAAYNEQFF. CDR3 coding DNA: TGTGCCAGCAGCTTAGGCTCCGCTGCTTACAATGAGCAGTTCTTC. This chain joins TRBV7-9 and TRBJ2-1; D is ambiguous. The germline V gene encodes CDR1 SEHNR and CDR2 FQNEAQ (reference sequence). V was cut by 1 base and J by 4 bases, with 11 bases left in between. CDR3 size: 15 residues.

The chain has TRBV9 and TRBJ2-3; possible D gene TRBD2, 6 bases. Deletions cut 5 bases from V and 4 bases from J, with 20 bases between. This CDR3 contains 16 residues. Germline assignment: CDR1 SGDLS and CDR2 YYNGEE. The CDR3 region is CASRTHYGRFADTQYF. Written as DNA, the CDR3 is TGTGCCAGCAGAACACACTATGGGAGGTTTGCAGATACGCAGTATTTT.

The chain uses TRBV19 and TRBJ2-7; 8 bases are shared with TRBD1. Germline V gene sequence: CDR1 LNHDA, CDR2 SQIVND (reference sequence). This CDR3 has 13 amino acids. With V trimmed by 6 bases and J by 2 bases, 3 bases remained unmatched. CDR3 loop: CASSATGAYEQYF. CDR3 DNA: TGTGCCAGTAGCGCGACAGGGGCCTACGAGCAGTACTTC.

The chain recombines TRBV5-1 with TRBJ2-1; 8 bases map to TRBD1. The CDR3 sequence is 16 residues long. The ends lost 3 bases at V and 5 bases at J; junction bases unmatched: 10. The germline CDR1 and CDR2 sequences are SGHRS and YFSETQ. CDR3 region: CASSSAPGTGNNEQFF. CDR3 sequence (DNA): TGCGCCAGCAGCTCTGCACCCGGGACAGGTAACAATGAGCAGTTCTTC.

The J gene is TRBJ1-5, the V gene TRBV30; D possibly corresponds to TRBD1 (6 bases). This CDR3 region has 14 residues. Germline-derived CDR1 and CDR2 are GTSNPN and SVGIG (reference sequence). The V and J ends lost 3 bases and 3 bases respectively, with 12 bases between them. This CDR3 is CAWREGGFNQPQHF. The CDR3 DNA sequence: TGTGCCTGGAGAGAGGGGGGGTTCAATCAGCCCCAGCATTTT.

The chain employs TRBV20-1 and TRBJ1-5, with 7 bases identical to TRBD1. Germline values: CDR1 DFQATT, CDR2 SNEGSKA (reference sequence). This CDR3 is built from 16 residues. The V gene end was trimmed by 3 bases and the J gene end by 3 bases; junction bases not matched to a gene: 11. CDR3 coding DNA: TGCAGTGCTAGGAACAGGGGCGGGAACTACAATCAGCCCCAGCATTTT. Its translation is CSARNRGGNYNQPQHF.

The rearrangement joins TRBV7-9 to TRBJ2-3, with a possible D match to TRBD2 (7 bases). Trimming shortened V by 7 bases and J by 2 bases, and 19 bases separated the two germline ends. Germline CDR1 is SEHNR and CDR2 is FQNEAQ (reference sequence). The CDR3 spans 16 residues. CDR3 DNA: TGTGCCAGCACGACATCGGGGGGCCATAACACAGATACGCAGTATTTT. Residues: CASTTSGGHNTDTQYF.